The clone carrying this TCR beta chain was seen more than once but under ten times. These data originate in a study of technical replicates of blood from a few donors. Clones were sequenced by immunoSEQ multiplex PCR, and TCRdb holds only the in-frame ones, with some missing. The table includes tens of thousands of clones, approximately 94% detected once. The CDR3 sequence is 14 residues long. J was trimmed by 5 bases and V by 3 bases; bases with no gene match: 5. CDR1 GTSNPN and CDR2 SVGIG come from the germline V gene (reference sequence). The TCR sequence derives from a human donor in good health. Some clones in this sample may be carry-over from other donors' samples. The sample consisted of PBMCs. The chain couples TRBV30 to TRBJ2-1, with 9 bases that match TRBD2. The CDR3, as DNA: TGTGCCTGGAGCCTTAGCGGGAGCCACAATGAGCAGTTCTTC. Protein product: CAWSLSGSHNEQFF.